This is a list of T cell receptor beta chains from one sample in a study of blood T cell repertoires in COVID-19. Generated by immunoSEQ multiplex PCR, the TCRdb table keeps only in-frame clones and is missing some. Among approximately 260,000 clones listed, nearly 90% were seen once. Material: peripheral blood. These receptor sequences come from a woman in her sixties or seventies with COVID-19, enrolled during active disease. Both conserved end residues are part of each CDR3. D genes are given only for firm matches. Clone size is stated in some rows and not others, as once, few, many or a class when expanded.

d_gene: TRBD2
v_gene: TRBV4-1
abundance: once
j_gene: TRBJ2-3
CDR3nt: TGCGCCAGCAGCCAAGACCGGTCTGGCGGGGGGGTGCGTGATACGCAGTATTTT
CDR3aa: CASSQDRSGGGVRDTQYF

d_gene: TRBD1
v_gene: TRBV5-1
abundance: NA
j_gene: TRBJ2-2
CDR3nt: TGCGCCAGCAGCCCAATCAACAGGGGAGACACCGGGGAGCTGTTTTTT
CDR3aa: CASSPINRGDTGELFF

d_gene: TRBD1
v_gene: TRBV5-1
abundance: NA
j_gene: TRBJ2-7
CDR3nt: TGCGCCAGCAGCTTAGGGCCGACAGGGAGCTCCTACGAGCAGTACTTC
CDR3aa: CASSLGPTGSSYEQYF

d_gene: NA
v_gene: TRBV7-2
abundance: NA
j_gene: TRBJ1-2
CDR3nt: TGTGCCAGCAGGATAGCGGTCCGGTCCCTCGGGGGCTACACCTTC
CDR3aa: CASRIAVRSLGGYTF

d_gene: NA
v_gene: TRBV5-1
abundance: NA
j_gene: TRBJ1-1
CDR3nt: TGCGCCAGCAGCTTGGATGGGCAGAGTGTAGGGAGGACTGAAGCTTTCTTT
CDR3aa: CASSLDGQSVGRTEAFF

d_gene: NA
v_gene: TRBV2
abundance: NA
j_gene: TRBJ1-2
CDR3nt: TGTGCCAGCAAACTTATGACAGATAACTATGGCTACACCTTC
CDR3aa: CASKLMTDNYGYTF

d_gene: NA
v_gene: TRBV3-1/TRBV3-2
abundance: NA
j_gene: TRBJ1-4
CDR3nt: TGTGCCAGCAGCCAAGACACAACTAATGAAAAACTGTTTTTT
CDR3aa: CASSQDTTNEKLFF

d_gene: TRBD1
v_gene: TRBV5-4
abundance: NA
j_gene: TRBJ1-1
CDR3nt: TGTGCCAGCAGCCCGGACAGGGACGCTGAAGCTTTCTTT
CDR3aa: CASSPDRDAEAFF

d_gene: NA
v_gene: TRBV2
abundance: NA
j_gene: TRBJ1-5
CDR3nt: TGTGCCAGCAGCCCAGGGAATCAGCCCCAGCATTTT
CDR3aa: CASSPGNQPQHF

d_gene: TRBD2
v_gene: TRBV5-1
abundance: NA
j_gene: TRBJ2-5
CDR3nt: TGCGCCAGCAGCGATCCTAGCGGGCCCTCACAAGAGACCCAGTACTTC
CDR3aa: CASSDPSGPSQETQYF

d_gene: NA
v_gene: TRBV3-1/TRBV3-2
abundance: NA
j_gene: TRBJ2-2
CDR3nt: TGTGCCAGCAGCCAAAAAGGCCGAGGCGGGGAGCTGTTTTTT
CDR3aa: CASSQKGRGGELFF

d_gene: NA
v_gene: TRBV6-5
abundance: NA
j_gene: TRBJ1-2
CDR3nt: TGTGCCAGCGGACGAAGGGAGGGAGGACGTGATGGCTACACCTTC
CDR3aa: CASGRREGGRDGYTF

d_gene: NA
v_gene: TRBV5-6
abundance: NA
j_gene: TRBJ2-1
CDR3nt: TGTGCCAGCAGCTTGTGGGAGACATCCTACAATGAGCAGTTCTTC
CDR3aa: CASSLWETSYNEQFF

d_gene: NA
v_gene: TRBV24-1
abundance: NA
j_gene: TRBJ2-2
CDR3nt: TGTGCCACCAGTGAGTCGGTGAACACCGGGGAGCTGTTTTTT
CDR3aa: CATSESVNTGELFF

d_gene: NA
v_gene: TRBV29-1
abundance: NA
j_gene: TRBJ1-2
CDR3nt: TGCAGCGTTGCAGGGGATACACAAGGGGCCTCCTATGGCTACACCTTC
CDR3aa: CSVAGDTQGASYGYTF

d_gene: TRBD2
v_gene: TRBV18
abundance: NA
j_gene: TRBJ2-5
CDR3nt: TGTGCCAGCTCACCACCGGGACTACTTGTAACCCAGTACTTC
CDR3aa: CASSPPGLLVTQYF

d_gene: TRBD1
v_gene: TRBV18
abundance: NA
j_gene: TRBJ2-7
CDR3nt: TGTGCCAGCTCACCGGGACAGGGGGCAAGGTTCTCCTACGAGCAGTACTTC
CDR3aa: CASSPGQGARFSYEQYF

d_gene: NA
v_gene: TRBV14
abundance: NA
j_gene: TRBJ1-3
CDR3nt: TGTGCCAGCAGCCAAGGGAGGGGCACGCAAGTCTACTTTGGAAACACCATATATTTT
CDR3aa: CASSQGRGTQVYFGNTIYF

d_gene: NA
v_gene: TRBV7-9
abundance: NA
j_gene: TRBJ2-7
CDR3nt: TGTGCCAGCAGCTCCCCGACAGGGAGGTTAGTTTACGAGCAGTACTTC
CDR3aa: CASSSPTGRLVYEQYF

d_gene: NA
v_gene: TRBV7-2
abundance: once
j_gene: TRBJ1-4
CDR3nt: TGTGCCAGCAGCTCCGGGGACGGGACTAAACTGTTTTTT
CDR3aa: CASSSGDGTKLFF

d_gene: TRBD1
v_gene: TRBV6-5
abundance: NA
j_gene: TRBJ1-6
CDR3nt: TGTGCCAGCGGTCCAGGGGGCCCAAATTCACCCCTCCACTTT
CDR3aa: CASGPGGPNSPLHF

d_gene: TRBD2
v_gene: TRBV5-8
abundance: NA
j_gene: TRBJ2-5
CDR3nt: TGTGCCAGCAGCTTAGGAGCGGGGGGTTTCCAAGAGACCCAGTACTTC
CDR3aa: CASSLGAGGFQETQYF

d_gene: TRBD1
v_gene: TRBV9
abundance: NA
j_gene: TRBJ1-5
CDR3nt: TGTGCCAGCAGCGTAGGAGACGGGACAGGGATCGATTATAGCAATCAGCCCCAGCATTTT
CDR3aa: CASSVGDGTGIDYSNQPQHF

d_gene: TRBD1
v_gene: TRBV7-3
abundance: NA
j_gene: TRBJ1-1
CDR3nt: TGTGCCAGCAGCGGGGACAGGAACACTGAAGCTTTCTTT
CDR3aa: CASSGDRNTEAFF

d_gene: TRBD2
v_gene: TRBV7-3
abundance: NA
j_gene: TRBJ2-3
CDR3nt: TGTGCCAGCAGCTTAACGGGACTAGCGGGGGGTGCTAGCACAGATACGCAGTATTTT
CDR3aa: CASSLTGLAGGASTDTQYF

d_gene: NA
v_gene: TRBV5-1
abundance: NA
j_gene: TRBJ1-2
CDR3nt: TGCGCCAGCAGCTTGGTTGCCCAGCTCCAGGGTGCCCTTAACTATGGCTACACCTTC
CDR3aa: CASSLVAQLQGALNYGYTF

d_gene: NA
v_gene: TRBV7-3
abundance: NA
j_gene: TRBJ1-1
CDR3nt: TGTGCCAGCAGCCCAGGAGGACGGATTAACACTGAAGCTTTCTTT
CDR3aa: CASSPGGRINTEAFF

d_gene: NA
v_gene: TRBV19
abundance: once
j_gene: TRBJ2-7
CDR3nt: TGTGCCAGTAGTACCCACGGGAACGGCTACGAGCAGTACTTC
CDR3aa: CASSTHGNGYEQYF

d_gene: TRBD1
v_gene: TRBV7-3
abundance: NA
j_gene: TRBJ2-3
CDR3nt: TGTGCCAGCAGCCCCACCCGGCTGACAGGGAGAGAGTCCGATACGCAGTATTTT
CDR3aa: CASSPTRLTGRESDTQYF

d_gene: NA
v_gene: TRBV7-9
abundance: NA
j_gene: TRBJ1-4
CDR3nt: TGTGCCAGCAGCTTGAGAAGGGGACTGTTTTTT
CDR3aa: CASSLRRGLFF